The 12 T cell receptor beta chains given below trace back to one sample, sequenced in a study of Ad26.COV2.S vaccination and SARS-CoV-2 variants. The protocol was immunoSEQ multiplex PCR, while the TCRdb copy is restricted to in-frame clones and leaves out a portion. The sample lists hundreds of thousands of clones; roughly 90% were seen once. Regarding treatment: roughly 18 received Ad26.COV2.S at low or high dose, single or two shots; several received placebo; per-sample allocation not given. On day 63 after the first injection, vaccine and placebo recipients gave samples. This specimen was peripheral blood, taken in a trial of Ad26.COV2.S vaccine versus placebo. The receptor source for this set is a person between 18 and 65 years old who received the Ad26.COV2.S COVID-19 vaccine or a placebo.

This clone turned up a few times. V usage is TRBV24-1 and J usage is TRBJ2-7; D call uncertain. The CDR3 length is 10 residues. Germline values: CDR1 KGHDR, CDR2 SFDVKD. The ends were cut back, 2 bases at V and 5 bases at J, with 0 bases in the middle. This CDR3 is CATSDYEQYF. DNA for the CDR3: TGTGCCACCAGTGATTACGAGCAGTACTTC.

The rearrangement joins TRBV25-1 to TRBJ1-1; D perhaps matches TRBD1 (6 bases). CDR1 is MGHDK and CDR2 is SYGVNS in the germline V gene. This CDR3 is built from 13 residues. V was shortened by 5 bases and J by 5 bases, with 12 bases between the two germline ends. The CDR3 sequence is CASSKGGRTEAFF. The CDR3 coding sequence is TGTGCCAGCAGTAAGGGGGGAAGGACTGAAGCTTTCTTT.

This sequence joins TRBV30 and TRBJ1-6, with TRBD1 matching over 8 bases. CDR3 length: 13 residues. CDR1 and CDR2 (germline): GTSNPN, SVGIG (reference sequence). V lost 3 bases to trimming and J lost 12 bases; unmatched junction nucleotides: 7. The CDR3 sequence is CAWRGTGMGPLHF. The CDR3 nucleotides read TGTGCCTGGAGGGGGACAGGAATGGGACCCCTCCACTTT.

The rearrangement links TRBV5-4 to TRBJ2-1; the D is unclear. The germline V gene has CDR1 SGHNT and CDR2 YYREEE (reference sequence). This CDR3 is built from 16 residues. V lost 7 bases and J 8 bases, leaving 25 bases between the germline ends. The CDR3 DNA sequence: TGTGCCAGCCATCCTGACCGGAGAGTCGTAACGTATGAGCAGTTCTTC. Translated, it gives CASHPDRRVVTYEQFF.

The chain recombines TRBV2 with TRBJ1-1, with 11 bases aligning to TRBD1. The CDR3 extends over 14 amino acids. Germline values: CDR1 SNHLY, CDR2 FYNNEI. With V trimmed by 6 bases and J by 3 bases, 3 bases remained unmatched. The CDR3 nucleotides are TGTGCCAGCAGCCTGGGACAGGGGGACACTGAAGCTTTCTTT. Translating gives CASSLGQGDTEAFF. The full variable domain, rest sourced from reference TRBV2 and TRBJ1-1, is EPEVTQTPSHQVTQMGQEVILRCVPISNHLYFYWYRQILGQKVEFLVSFYNNEISEKSEIFDDQFSVERPDGSNFTLKIRSTKLEDSAMYFCASSLGQGDTEAFFGQGTRLTVV.

This chain connects TRBV18 to TRBJ1-3; D is uncertain. This CDR3 has 15 amino acids. Trimming took 3 bases from V and 3 from J, leaving 12 bases between them. Germline lookup yields CDR1 KGHSH and CDR2 LQKENI. Here the CDR3 reads CASSPIRDFGNTIYF. The CDR3 DNA sequence: TGTGCCAGCTCACCGATCCGGGATTTTGGAAACACCATATATTTT.

The chain has TRBV11-2 and TRBJ2-3; D is possibly TRBD1 (9 bases). The CDR3 totals 16 residues. V gave up 4 bases and J gave up 2 bases, with 16 bases separating them. Germline CDR1 SGHAT, CDR2 FQNNGV. CDR3 DNA sequence: TGTGCCAGCAGCTCCGGGGGGGACAGGGTCACAGATACGCAGTATTTT. The encoded protein is CASSSGGDRVTDTQYF. Full variable domain (missing parts from reference TRBV11-2 and TRBJ2-3): EAGVAQSPRYKIIEKRQSVAFWCNPISGHATLYWYQQILGQGPKLLIQFQNNGVVDDSQLPKDRFSAERLKGVDSTLKIQPAKLEDSAVYLCASSSGGDRVTDTQYFGPGTRLTVL.

The rearrangement uses TRBV2 and TRBJ2-3; D not certain. Germline values: CDR1 SNHLY, CDR2 FYNNEI. Trimming cost V 4 bases and J 7 bases, with 12 bases left between them. This CDR3 comprises 13 residues. CDR3 DNA sequence: TGTGCCAGCAGTGCTTTAGGGTTGAATACGCAGTATTTT. Its translation is CASSALGLNTQYF.

The chain carries TRBV19 and TRBJ2-6; D gene unclear. From germline, CDR1 is LNHDA and CDR2 SQIVND (reference sequence). CDR3 length equals 16 residues. Trimming left V 5 bases short and J 0 bases short, with 11 bases between. CDR3 nucleotides: TGTGCCAGTAGTTCAGTCGGAGCCTCTGGGGCCAACGTCCTGACTTTC. Amino acid sequence: CASSSVGASGANVLTF.

The chain uses TRBV6-5 and TRBJ1-1, with D tentatively TRBD1 (6 bases). CDR1 and CDR2 from the germline V gene are MNHEY and SVGAGI. This CDR3 is built from 13 residues. V was cut by 6 bases and J by 6 bases, with 14 bases left in between. The CDR3 spells CASRNRVLAEAFF. The CDR3 DNA follows: TGTGCCAGCAGAAACAGGGTACTCGCTGAAGCTTTCTTT.

This chain links TRBV5-6 with TRBJ2-5; a weak D match, TRBD2 (7 bases). Trimming left V 0 bases short and J 4 bases short, with 16 bases between. CDR3 length equals 16 residues. The germline V gene encodes CDR1 SGHDT and CDR2 YYEEEE. DNA of the CDR3: TGTGCCAGCAGCTTGGGGTCGGCGGGGGCAGCAGAGACCCAGTACTTC. Its protein is CASSLGSAGAAETQYF.

The chain combines TRBV6-5 with TRBJ2-3; no definite D call. With 8 bases removed from V and 2 bases from J, the gap between germline ends came to 11 bases. The CDR3 contains 13 residues. Germline V gene lookup returns CDR1 MNHEY and CDR2 SVGAGI. CDR3 nucleotides: TGTGCCAGCGCACAGCCCCCCACAGATACGCAGTATTTT. Amino acids: CASAQPPTDTQYF.